This is a list of T cell receptor beta chains from one sample in a study of T cell responses to AZD1222 COVID-19 vaccine. Clones were read by immunoSEQ multiplex PCR, and TCRdb kept only the in-frame ones, dropping some. The sample comprises 150,000 to 190,000 clones, less than 95% of which are singletons, and 1.5% to 2% rests with the top ten. This sample comprised peripheral blood, obtained on day 0 of AZD1222 vaccination. The receptors stem from an adult in good health. Both conserved end residues are part of each CDR3.

j_call v_call cdr3_aa
TRBJ2-6 TRBV7-8 CASSLGVTWANVLTF
TRBJ2-2 TRBV3-1/TRBV3-2 CASSQEVGATGELFF
TRBJ2-7 TRBV7-9 CASSLGSVGEQYF
TRBJ2-5 TRBV4-3 CASSTRLAGSAETQYF
TRBJ1-1 TRBV5-5 CASRDGDSYLEAFF
TRBJ1-1 TRBV28 CASSLLFRGWNTEAFF
TRBJ1-4 TRBV9 CASSSDQQTAGEKLFF
TRBJ2-1 TRBV28 CASSRAGQGFTYNEQFF
TRBJ1-4 TRBV6-2/TRBV6-3 CASSYSAASNEKLFF
TRBJ1-5 TRBV10-3 CAISPGRDHQPQHF
TRBJ2-2 TRBV7-3 CASSLEPRRDTGELFF
TRBJ1-3 TRBV4-1 CASSQVTDKGNTIYF
TRBJ2-7 TRBV18 CASSPGTTYEQYF
TRBJ1-5 TRBV5-6 CASSLQGWQPQHF
TRBJ2-7 TRBV28 CASSPRASSYEQYF
TRBJ1-5 TRBV7-6 CASSANTGGGQPQHF